This TCR beta chain was found in a study of T cell changes during pregnancy in multiple sclerosis. Repertoires were generated with immunoSEQ multiplex PCR, while TCRdb's copy carries only in-frame clones and drops some. The data show more than 55,000 clones, approximately 93% seen once. Germline V gene lookup returns CDR1 ENHRY and CDR2 SYGVKD. V shed 3 bases, J shed 6 bases, and the junction held 15 bases outside the gene matches. The CDR3 consists of 18 residues. This specimen consisted of peripheral blood, obtained in the second trimester of pregnancy. The chain uses TRBV10-3 and TRBJ1-4, with 8 bases matching TRBD1. The receptor comes from a female donor with multiple sclerosis, enrolled in a pregnancy study. CDR3 bases: TGTGCCATCAGTGAAATAAGGGATGTAGGACAGGGAGATGAAAAACTGTTTTTT. Its protein product is CAISEIRDVGQGDEKLFF.